Sequencing of this T cell receptor (beta chain) was carried out in a study of blood T cell repertoires in COVID-19. The germline V gene has CDR1 SGHRS and CDR2 YFSETQ. The CDR3 spans 12 residues. The V end was cut by 4 bases, the J end by 5 bases, with 7 bases between. Measured with immunoSEQ multiplex PCR; TCRdb has only the in-frame clones, and not every one. The repertoire holds roughly 250,000 clones, with approximately 78% as singletons. This sequence was found in a woman in her fifties or sixties with active or convalescent COVID-19. V is TRBV5-1 and J is TRBJ2-1; D is uncertain. The specimen was peripheral blood. CDR3 bases: TGCGCCAGCAGCGCCTGGCACAATGAGCAGTTCTTC. This encodes CASSAWHNEQFF.